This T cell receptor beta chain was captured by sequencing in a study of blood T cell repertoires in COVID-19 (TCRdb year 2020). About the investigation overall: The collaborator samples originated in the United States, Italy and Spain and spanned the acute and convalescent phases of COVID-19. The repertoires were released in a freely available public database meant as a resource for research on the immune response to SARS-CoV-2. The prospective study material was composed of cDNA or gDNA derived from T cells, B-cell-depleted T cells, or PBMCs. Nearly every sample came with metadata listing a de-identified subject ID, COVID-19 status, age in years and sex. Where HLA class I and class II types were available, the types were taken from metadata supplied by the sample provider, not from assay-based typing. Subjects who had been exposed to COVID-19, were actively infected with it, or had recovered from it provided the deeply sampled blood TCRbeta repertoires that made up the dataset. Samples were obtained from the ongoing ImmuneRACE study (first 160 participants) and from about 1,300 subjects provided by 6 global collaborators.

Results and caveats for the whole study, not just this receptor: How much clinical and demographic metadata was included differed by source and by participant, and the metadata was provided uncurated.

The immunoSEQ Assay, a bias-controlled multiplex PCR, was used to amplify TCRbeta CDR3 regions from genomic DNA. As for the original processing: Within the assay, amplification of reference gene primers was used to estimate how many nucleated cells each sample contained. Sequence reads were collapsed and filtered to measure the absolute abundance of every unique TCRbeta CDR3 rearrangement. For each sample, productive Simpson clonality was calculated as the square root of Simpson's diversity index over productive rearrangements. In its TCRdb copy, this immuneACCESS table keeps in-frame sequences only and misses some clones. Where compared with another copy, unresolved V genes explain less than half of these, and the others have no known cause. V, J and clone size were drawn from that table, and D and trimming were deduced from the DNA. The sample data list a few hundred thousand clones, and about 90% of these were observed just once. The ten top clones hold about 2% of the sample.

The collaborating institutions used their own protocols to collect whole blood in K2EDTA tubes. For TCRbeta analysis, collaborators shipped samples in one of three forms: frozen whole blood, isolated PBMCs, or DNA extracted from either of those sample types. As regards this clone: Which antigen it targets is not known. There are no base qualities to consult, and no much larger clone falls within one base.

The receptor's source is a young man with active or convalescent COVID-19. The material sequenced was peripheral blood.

The CDR3 sequence is CASSLKRLYYGYTF. The nucleotide sequence reads TGTGCCAGCAGTTTGAAAAGACTTTACTATGGCTACACCTTC. This chain joins TRBV6-2 or TRBV6-3 to TRBJ1-2; the D gene lacks a confident call. The germline V gene provides CDR1 MNHEY and CDR2 SVGEGT. Counted from cysteine to phenylalanine, this CDR3 has 14 amino acids. This entry keeps only the CDR3 DNA: 42 bases, framed from base 1. Relative to germline, V is 4 bases shorter and J is 3 bases shorter, with 12 bases between their ends.